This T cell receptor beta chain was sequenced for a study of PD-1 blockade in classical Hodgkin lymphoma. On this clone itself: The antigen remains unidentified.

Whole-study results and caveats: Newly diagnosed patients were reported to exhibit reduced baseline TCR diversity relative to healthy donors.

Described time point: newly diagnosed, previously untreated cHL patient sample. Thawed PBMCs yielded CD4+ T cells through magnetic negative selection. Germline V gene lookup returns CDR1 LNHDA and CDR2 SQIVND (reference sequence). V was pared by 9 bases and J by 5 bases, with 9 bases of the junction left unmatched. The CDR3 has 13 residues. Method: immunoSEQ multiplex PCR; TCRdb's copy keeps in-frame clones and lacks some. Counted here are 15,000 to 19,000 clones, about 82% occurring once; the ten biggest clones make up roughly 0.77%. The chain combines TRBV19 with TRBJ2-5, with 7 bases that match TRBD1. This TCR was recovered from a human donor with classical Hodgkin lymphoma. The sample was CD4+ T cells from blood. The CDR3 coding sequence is TGTGCCAGCAGACAGGGACCGGGGGAGACCCAGTACTTC. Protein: CASRQGPGETQYF.